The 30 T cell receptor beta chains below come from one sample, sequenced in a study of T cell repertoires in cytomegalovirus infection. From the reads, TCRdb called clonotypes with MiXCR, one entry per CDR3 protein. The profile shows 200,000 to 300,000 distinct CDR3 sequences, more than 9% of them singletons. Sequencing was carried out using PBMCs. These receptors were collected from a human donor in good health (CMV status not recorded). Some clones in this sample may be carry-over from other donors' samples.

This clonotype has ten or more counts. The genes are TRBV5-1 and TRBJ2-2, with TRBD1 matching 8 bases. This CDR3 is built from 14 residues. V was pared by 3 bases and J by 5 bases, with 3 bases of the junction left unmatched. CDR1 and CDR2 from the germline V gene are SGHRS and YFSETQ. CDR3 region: CASSSRQGTGELFF. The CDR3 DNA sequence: TGCGCCAGCAGCTCTAGACAGGGGACCGGGGAGCTGTTTTTT.

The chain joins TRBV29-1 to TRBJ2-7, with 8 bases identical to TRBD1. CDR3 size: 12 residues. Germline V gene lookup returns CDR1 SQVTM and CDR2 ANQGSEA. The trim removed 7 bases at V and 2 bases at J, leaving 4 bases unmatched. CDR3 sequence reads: CSAGQGAYEQYF. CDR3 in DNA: TGCAGCGCCGGACAGGGCGCCTACGAGCAGTACTTC.

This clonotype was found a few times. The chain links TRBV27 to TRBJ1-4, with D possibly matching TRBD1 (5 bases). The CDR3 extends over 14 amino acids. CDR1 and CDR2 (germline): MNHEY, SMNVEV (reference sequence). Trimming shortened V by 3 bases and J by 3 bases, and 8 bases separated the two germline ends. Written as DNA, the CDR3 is TGTGCCAGCAGTTTTGGAGGGGCTAATGAAAAACTGTTTTTT. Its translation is CASSFGGANEKLFF.

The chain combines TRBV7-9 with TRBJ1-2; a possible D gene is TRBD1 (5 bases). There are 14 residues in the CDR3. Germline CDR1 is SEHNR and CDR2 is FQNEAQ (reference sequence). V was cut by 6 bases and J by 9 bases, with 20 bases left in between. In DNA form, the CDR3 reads TGTGCCAGCAGTTTTGACGCGGACATCCCTAGCTACACCTTC. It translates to CASSFDADIPSYTF.

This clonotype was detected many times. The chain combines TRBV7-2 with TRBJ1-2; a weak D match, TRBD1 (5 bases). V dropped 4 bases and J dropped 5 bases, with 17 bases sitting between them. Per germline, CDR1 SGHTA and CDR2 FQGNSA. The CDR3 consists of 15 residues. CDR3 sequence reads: CASSSSRALGYGYTF. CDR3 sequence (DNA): TGTGCCAGCAGCTCGAGCAGGGCCCTGGGGTATGGCTACACCTTC.

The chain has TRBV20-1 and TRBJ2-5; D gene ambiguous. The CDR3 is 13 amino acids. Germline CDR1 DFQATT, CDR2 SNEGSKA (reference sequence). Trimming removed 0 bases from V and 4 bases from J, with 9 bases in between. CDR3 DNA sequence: TGCAGTGCTAGAGACCTCCTGCGAGAGACCCAGTACTTC. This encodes CSARDLLRETQYF.

CDR3 residues: CASSQSHLAGNSIQYF. The CDR3 DNA is TGTGCCAGCAGCCAGTCTCATCTAGCGGGGAACAGCATTCAGTACTTC. The genes are TRBV3-1 and TRBJ2-4; 9 bases fit TRBD2. CDR1 LGHDT and CDR2 YNNKEL come from the germline V gene (reference sequence). J gave up 9 bases and V 3 bases, and 12 bases lay outside the gene matches. The CDR3 is 16 residues long.

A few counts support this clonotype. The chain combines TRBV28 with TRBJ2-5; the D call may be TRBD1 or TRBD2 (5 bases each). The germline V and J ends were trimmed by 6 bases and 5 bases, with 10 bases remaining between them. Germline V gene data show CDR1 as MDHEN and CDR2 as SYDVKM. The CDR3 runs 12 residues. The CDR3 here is CASSREWETQYF. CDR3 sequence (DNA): TGTGCCAGCAGCAGGGAGTGGGAGACCCAGTACTTC.

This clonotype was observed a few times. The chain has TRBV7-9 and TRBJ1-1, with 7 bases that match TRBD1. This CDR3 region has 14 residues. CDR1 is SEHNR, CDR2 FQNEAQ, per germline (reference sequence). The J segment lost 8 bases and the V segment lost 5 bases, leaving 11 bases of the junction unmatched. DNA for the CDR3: TGTGCCAGCAGCCAGGGGGGGGGGGCCAGCGAAGCTTTCTTT. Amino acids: CASSQGGGASEAFF.

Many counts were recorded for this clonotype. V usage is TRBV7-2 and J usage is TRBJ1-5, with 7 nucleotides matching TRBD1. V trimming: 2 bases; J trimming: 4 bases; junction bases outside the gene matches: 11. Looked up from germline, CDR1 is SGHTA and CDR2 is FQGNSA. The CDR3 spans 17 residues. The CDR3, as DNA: TGTGCCAGCAGCTTATCACCCCGGCAGGGGGTTAATCAGCCCCAGCATTTT. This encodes CASSLSPRQGVNQPQHF.

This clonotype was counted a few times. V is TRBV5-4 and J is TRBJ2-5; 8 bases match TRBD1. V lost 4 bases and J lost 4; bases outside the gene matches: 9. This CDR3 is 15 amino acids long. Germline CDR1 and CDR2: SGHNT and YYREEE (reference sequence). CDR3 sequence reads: CASSQDRDRSETQYF. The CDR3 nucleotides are TGTGCCAGCAGCCAGGACAGGGATCGGTCAGAGACCCAGTACTTC. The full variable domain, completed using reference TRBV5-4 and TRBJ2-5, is ETGVTQSPTHLIKTRGQQVTLRCSSQSGHNTVSWYQQALGQGPQFIFQYYREEENGRGNFPPRFSGLQFPNYSSELNVNALELDDSALYLCASSQDRDRSETQYFGPGTRLLVL.

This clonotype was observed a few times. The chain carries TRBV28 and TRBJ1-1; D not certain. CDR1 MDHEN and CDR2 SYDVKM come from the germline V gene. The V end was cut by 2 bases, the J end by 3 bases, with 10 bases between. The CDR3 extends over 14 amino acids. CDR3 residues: CASSLIGMDTEAFF. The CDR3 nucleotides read TGTGCCAGCAGTTTAATAGGGATGGACACTGAAGCTTTCTTT.

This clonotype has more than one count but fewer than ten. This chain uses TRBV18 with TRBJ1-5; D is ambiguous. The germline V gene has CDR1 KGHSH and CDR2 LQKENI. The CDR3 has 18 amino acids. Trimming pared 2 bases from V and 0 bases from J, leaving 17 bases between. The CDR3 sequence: CASSPTSQRSYSNQPQHF. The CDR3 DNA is TGTGCCAGCTCACCAACATCACAGAGATCATATAGCAATCAGCCCCAGCATTTT.

Here the CDR3 DNA reads TGTGCCAGCAGCCGCCTTGACACTAGCAATCAGCCCCAGCATTTT. Protein sequence: CASSRLDTSNQPQHF. The chain has TRBV5-6 and TRBJ1-5; D not resolved. This CDR3 is 15 amino acids long. The V gene lost 4 bases and the J gene lost 0 bases, with 11 bases spanning the gap. CDR1 SGHDT and CDR2 YYEEEE come from the germline V gene.

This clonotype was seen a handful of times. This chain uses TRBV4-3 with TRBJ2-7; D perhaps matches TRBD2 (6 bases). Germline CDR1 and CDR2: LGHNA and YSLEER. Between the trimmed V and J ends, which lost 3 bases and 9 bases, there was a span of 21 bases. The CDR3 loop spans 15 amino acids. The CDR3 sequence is CASSQDLASLAGQYF. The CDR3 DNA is TGCGCCAGCAGCCAGGACCTAGCGTCCCTAGCCGGGCAGTACTTC.

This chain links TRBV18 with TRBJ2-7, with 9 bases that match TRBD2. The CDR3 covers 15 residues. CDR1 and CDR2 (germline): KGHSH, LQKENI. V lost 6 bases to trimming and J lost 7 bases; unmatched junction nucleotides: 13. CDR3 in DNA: TGTGCCAGCTCCCCGCCAGGCGGGGGGGCTGAGGAGCAGTACTTC. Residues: CASSPPGGGAEEQYF.

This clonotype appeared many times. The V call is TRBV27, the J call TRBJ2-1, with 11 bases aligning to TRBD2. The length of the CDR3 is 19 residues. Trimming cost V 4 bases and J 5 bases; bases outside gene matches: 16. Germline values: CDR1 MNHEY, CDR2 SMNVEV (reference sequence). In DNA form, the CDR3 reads TGTGCCAGCAGTTCCCGGCTTACACTAGCGGGAGCTGGAAACAATGAGCAGTTCTTC. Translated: CASSSRLTLAGAGNNEQFF.

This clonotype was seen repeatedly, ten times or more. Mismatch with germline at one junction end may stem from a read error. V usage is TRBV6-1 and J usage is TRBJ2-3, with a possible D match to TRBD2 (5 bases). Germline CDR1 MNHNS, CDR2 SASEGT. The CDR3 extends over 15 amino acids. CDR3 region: CASSEGSFGTDTQYF. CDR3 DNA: TGTGCCAGCAGCGAAGGGAGCTTTGGGACAGATACGCAGTATTTT.

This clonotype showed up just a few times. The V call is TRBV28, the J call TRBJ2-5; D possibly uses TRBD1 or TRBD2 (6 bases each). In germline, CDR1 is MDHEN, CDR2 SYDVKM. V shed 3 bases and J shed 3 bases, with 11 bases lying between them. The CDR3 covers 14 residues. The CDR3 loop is CASSFGGQEETQYF. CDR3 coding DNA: TGTGCCAGCAGTTTTGGGGGGCAGGAAGAGACCCAGTACTTC. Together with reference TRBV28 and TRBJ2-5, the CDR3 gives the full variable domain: DVKVTQSSRYLVKRTGEKVFLECVQDMDHENMFWYRQDPGLGLRLIYFSYDVKMKEKGDIPEGYSVSREKKERFSLILESASTNQTSMYLCASSFGGQEETQYFGPGTRLLVL.

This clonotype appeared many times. Written as DNA, the CDR3 is TGTGCCAGCAGCATCTCCGGGACCGCCGCGCCCCTCCACTTT. Translated, it gives CASSISGTAAPLHF. The chain joins TRBV7-2 to TRBJ1-6; tentatively, D is TRBD1 (5 bases). From germline, CDR1 is SGHTA and CDR2 FQGNSA. The CDR3 contains 14 residues. V lost 5 bases to trimming and J lost 13 bases, with 18 bases between them.

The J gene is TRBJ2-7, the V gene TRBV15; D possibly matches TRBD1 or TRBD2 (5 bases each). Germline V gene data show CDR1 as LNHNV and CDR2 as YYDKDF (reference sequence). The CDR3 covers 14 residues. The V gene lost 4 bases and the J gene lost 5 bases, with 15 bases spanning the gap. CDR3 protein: CATSKDFDRDEQYF. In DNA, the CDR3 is TGTGCCACCAGCAAGGACTTTGACAGAGACGAGCAGTACTTC.

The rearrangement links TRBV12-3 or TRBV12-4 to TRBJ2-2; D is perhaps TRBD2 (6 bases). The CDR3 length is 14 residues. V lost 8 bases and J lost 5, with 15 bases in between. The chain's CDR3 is CASGLGGRTGELFF. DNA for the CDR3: TGTGCCAGCGGTCTGGGGGGAAGGACCGGGGAGCTGTTTTTT.

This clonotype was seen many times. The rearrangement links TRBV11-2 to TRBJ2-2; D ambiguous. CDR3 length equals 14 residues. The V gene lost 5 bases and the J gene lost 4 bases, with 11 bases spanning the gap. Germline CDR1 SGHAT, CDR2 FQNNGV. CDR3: CASSPGRSTGELFF. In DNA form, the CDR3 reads TGTGCCAGCAGCCCCGGACGGAGCACCGGGGAGCTGTTTTTT.

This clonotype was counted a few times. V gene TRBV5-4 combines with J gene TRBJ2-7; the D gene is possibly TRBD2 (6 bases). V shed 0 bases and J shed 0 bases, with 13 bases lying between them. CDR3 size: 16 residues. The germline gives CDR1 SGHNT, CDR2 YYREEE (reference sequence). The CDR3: CASSLDPAGSSYEQYF. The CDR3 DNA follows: TGTGCCAGCAGCTTGGATCCGGCGGGGAGCTCCTACGAGCAGTACTTC.

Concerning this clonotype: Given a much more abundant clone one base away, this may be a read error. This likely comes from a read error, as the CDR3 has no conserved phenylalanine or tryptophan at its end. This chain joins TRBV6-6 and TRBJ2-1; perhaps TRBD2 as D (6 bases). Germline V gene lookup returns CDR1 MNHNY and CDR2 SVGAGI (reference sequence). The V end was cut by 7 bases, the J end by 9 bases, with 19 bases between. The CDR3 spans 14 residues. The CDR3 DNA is TGTGCCAGCACCAGGACTGGGCCCGGGAGTGAGCAGTTCCTC. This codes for CASTRTGPGSEQFL.

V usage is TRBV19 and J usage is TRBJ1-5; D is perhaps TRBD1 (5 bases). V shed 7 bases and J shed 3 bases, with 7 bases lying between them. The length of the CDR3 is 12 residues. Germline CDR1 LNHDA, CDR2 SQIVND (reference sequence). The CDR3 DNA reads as TGTGCCAGTAACAGGTACAATCAGCCCCAGCATTTT. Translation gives CASNRYNQPQHF.

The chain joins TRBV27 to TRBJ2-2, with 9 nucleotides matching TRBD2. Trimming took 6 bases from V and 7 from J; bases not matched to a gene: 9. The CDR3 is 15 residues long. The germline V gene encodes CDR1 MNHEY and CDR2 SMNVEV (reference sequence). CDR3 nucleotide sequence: TGTGCCAGCAGACGGGCTAGCGGGATCAACGGGGAGCTGTTTTTT. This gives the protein CASRRASGINGELFF.

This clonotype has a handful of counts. The DNA of the CDR3 is TGTGCCAGCAGCTTAGCAGAGGCGGGACTAGTAAATGGCTACACCTTC. It is translated as CASSLAEAGLVNGYTF. The gene calls are TRBV7-9 and TRBJ1-2, with D possibly matching TRBD1 (5 bases). Trimming took 0 bases from V and 6 from J, leaving 17 bases between them. The CDR3 runs 16 residues. Germline V gene sequence: CDR1 SEHNR, CDR2 FQNEAQ (reference sequence).

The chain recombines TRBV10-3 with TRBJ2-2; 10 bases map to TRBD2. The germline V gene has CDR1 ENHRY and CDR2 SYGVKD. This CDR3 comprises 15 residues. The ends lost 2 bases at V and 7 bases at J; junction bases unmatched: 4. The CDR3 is CAISELAGENGELFF. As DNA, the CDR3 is TGTGCCATCAGTGAGCTAGCGGGAGAAAACGGGGAGCTGTTTTTT.

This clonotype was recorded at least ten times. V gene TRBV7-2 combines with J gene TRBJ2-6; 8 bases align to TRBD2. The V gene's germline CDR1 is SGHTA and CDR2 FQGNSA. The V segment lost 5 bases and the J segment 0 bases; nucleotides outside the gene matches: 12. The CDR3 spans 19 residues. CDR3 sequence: CASSPLAGGRSSGANVLTF. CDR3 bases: TGTGCCAGCAGCCCCTTGGCGGGGGGCCGGAGCTCTGGGGCCAACGTCCTGACTTTC. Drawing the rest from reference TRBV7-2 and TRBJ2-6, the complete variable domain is GAGVSQSPSNKVTEKGKDVELRCDPISGHTALYWYRQSLGQGLEFLIYFQGNSAPDKSGLPSDRFSAERTGGSVSTLTIQRTQQEDSAVYLCASSPLAGGRSSGANVLTFGAGSRLTVL.